Shown below are 8 T cell receptor beta chains from a single sample sequenced in a study of cytomegalovirus exposure and HLA in healthy donors. A multiplex PCR was run with 60 Vbeta primers and 13 Jbeta primers. Generated by immunoSEQ multiplex PCR, the TCRdb table keeps only in-frame clones and is missing some. The sample records tens of thousands of clones, around 81% being singletons. Sequencing was performed on PBMCs. These receptors all stem from a male donor in good health and CMV-seronegative.

The gene calls are TRBV27 and TRBJ1-2, with unresolved D. The ends were cut back, 3 bases at V and 6 bases at J, with 11 bases in the middle. The CDR3 covers 13 residues. Germline values: CDR1 MNHEY, CDR2 SMNVEV (reference sequence). The CDR3 region is CASSLSGTDGYTF. CDR3 bases: TGTGCCAGCAGTTTGTCGGGTACGGATGGCTACACCTTC.

The CDR3 loop is CASSYGETQYF. CDR3 nucleotide sequence: TGTGCCAGCAGTTACGGCGAGACCCAGTACTTC. The gene calls are TRBV6-5 and TRBJ2-5, with D uncertain. The germline gives CDR1 MNHEY, CDR2 SVGAGI. The CDR3 totals 11 residues. V lost 2 bases, J lost 5 bases, and 3 bases lay in between.

The chain recombines TRBV11-3 with TRBJ2-3, with 9 bases identical to TRBD1. The CDR3 totals 16 residues. In germline, CDR1 is SGHNT, CDR2 YENEEA. V trimming: 2 bases; J trimming: 4 bases; junction bases outside the gene matches: 7. The CDR3 is CASSLRQDRGADTQYF. The CDR3, as DNA: TGTGCCAGCAGCTTACGCCAGGACAGGGGAGCAGATACGCAGTATTTT.

The gene calls are TRBV5-1 and TRBJ2-1; 9 bases map to TRBD2. Trimming at V came to 4 bases and at J to 7 bases, leaving 9 bases not matched to a gene. The CDR3 runs to 15 residues. The V gene's germline CDR1 is SGHRS and CDR2 YFSETQ. The CDR3 DNA is TGCGCCAGCAGCATTAGCGGGGGAGATCGTAATGAGCAGTTCTTC. Residues: CASSISGGDRNEQFF.

The rearrangement links TRBV18 to TRBJ1-6; no reliable D call. The ends were cut back, 2 bases at V and 9 bases at J, with 17 bases in the middle. The CDR3 spans 16 residues. From germline, CDR1 is KGHSH and CDR2 LQKENI. The CDR3 sequence is CASSPFSQDSGSPLHF. CDR3 coding DNA: TGTGCCAGCTCACCATTTTCGCAGGATTCTGGTTCACCCCTCCACTTT.

The chain couples TRBV28 to TRBJ1-2, with TRBD1 as a possible D gene (5 bases). Trimming left V 6 bases short and J 7 bases short, with 12 bases between. Germline V CDR1 and CDR2: MDHEN, SYDVKM. The CDR3 is 12 amino acids. The CDR3 reads CASRAQVGGYTF. The CDR3 coding sequence is TGTGCCAGCAGGGCACAGGTAGGTGGCTACACCTTC.

V and J are TRBV5-4 and TRBJ1-2; 7 nucleotides line up with TRBD1. Trimming cost V 1 base and J 2 bases; bases outside gene matches: 2. CDR3 length equals 14 residues. CDR1 is SGHNT and CDR2 is YYREEE in the germline V gene (reference sequence). CDR3 residues: CASSLMDRNYGYTF. The DNA of the CDR3 is TGTGCCAGCAGCTTGATGGACAGGAACTATGGCTACACCTTC. The whole variable domain, filled in from reference TRBV5-4 and TRBJ1-2, reads ETGVTQSPTHLIKTRGQQVTLRCSSQSGHNTVSWYQQALGQGPQFIFQYYREEENGRGNFPPRFSGLQFPNYSSELNVNALELDDSALYLCASSLMDRNYGYTFGSGTRLTVV.

This rearrangement joins TRBV4-1 to TRBJ1-3; D not certain. This CDR3 spans 16 amino acids. Trimming cost V 1 base and J 0 bases, with 10 bases left between them. CDR1 is MGHRA and CDR2 is YSYEKL in the germline V gene. In DNA form, the CDR3 reads TGCGCCAGCAGCCAAGTTGAGTCAGGCTCTGGAAACACCATATATTTT. Translating it yields CASSQVESGSGNTIYF.